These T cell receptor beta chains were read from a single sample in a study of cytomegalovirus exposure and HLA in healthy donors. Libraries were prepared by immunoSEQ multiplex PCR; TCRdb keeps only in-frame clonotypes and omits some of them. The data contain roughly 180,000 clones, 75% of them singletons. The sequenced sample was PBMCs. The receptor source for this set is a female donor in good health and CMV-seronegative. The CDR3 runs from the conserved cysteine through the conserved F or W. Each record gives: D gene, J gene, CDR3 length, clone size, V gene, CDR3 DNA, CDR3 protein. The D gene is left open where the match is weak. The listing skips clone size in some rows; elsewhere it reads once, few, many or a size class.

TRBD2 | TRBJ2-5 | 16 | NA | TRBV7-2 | TGTGCCAGCAGCTTAACCCCGACTAGCGGTAAAGAGACCCAGTACTTC | CASSLTPTSGKETQYF
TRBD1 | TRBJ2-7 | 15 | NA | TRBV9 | TGTGCCAGCAGCGTATCGGGACAGGGGGCCTACGAGCAGTACTTC | CASSVSGQGAYEQYF
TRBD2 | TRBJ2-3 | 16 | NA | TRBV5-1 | TGCGCCAGCAGCCCCCTTAGCGGGCCAAGCACAGATACGCAGTATTTT | CASSPLSGPSTDTQYF
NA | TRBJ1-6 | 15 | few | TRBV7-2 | TGTGCCAGCAGCATACGACAGGTCCAGAATTCACCCCTCCACTTT | CASSIRQVQNSPLHF
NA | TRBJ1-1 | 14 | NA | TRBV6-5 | TGTGCCAGCAGTTACTCGAGGAGGAACACTGAAGCCTTCTTT | CASSYSRRNTEAFF
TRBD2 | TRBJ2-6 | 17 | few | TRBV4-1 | TGCGCCAGCAGCCAACCTCCGGGGGGCTCTGGGGCCAACGTCCTGACTTTC | CASSQPPGGSGANVLTF
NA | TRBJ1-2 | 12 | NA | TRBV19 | TGTGCCAGTAGTGCCCAGGGGTATGGCTACACCTTC | CASSAQGYGYTF
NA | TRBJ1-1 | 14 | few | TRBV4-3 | TGCGCCAGCAGCCAAGACAGGGTTAACACTGAAGCTTTCTTT | CASSQDRVNTEAFF
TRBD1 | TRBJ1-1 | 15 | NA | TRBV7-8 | TGTGCCAGCAGCTTTGGACAGGGGGCCTACACTGAAGCTTTCTTT | CASSFGQGAYTEAFF
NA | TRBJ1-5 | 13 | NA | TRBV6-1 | TGTGCCAGCAGTGATAGCTACAATCAGCCCCAGCATTTT | CASSDSYNQPQHF